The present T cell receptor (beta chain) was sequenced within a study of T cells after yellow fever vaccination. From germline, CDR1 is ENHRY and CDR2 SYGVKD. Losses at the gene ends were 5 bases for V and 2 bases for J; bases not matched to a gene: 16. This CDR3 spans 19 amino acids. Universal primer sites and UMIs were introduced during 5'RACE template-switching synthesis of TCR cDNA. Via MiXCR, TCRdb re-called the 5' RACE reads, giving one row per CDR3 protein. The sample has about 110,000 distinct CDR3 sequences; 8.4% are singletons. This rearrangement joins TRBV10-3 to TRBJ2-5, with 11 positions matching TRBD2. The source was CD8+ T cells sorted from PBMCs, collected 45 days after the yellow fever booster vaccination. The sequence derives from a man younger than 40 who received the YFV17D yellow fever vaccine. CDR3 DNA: TGTGCCATCAGTCTACCTACTAGCGGGAGAGGGAATGGGCAAGAGACCCAGTACTTC. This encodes CAISLPTSGRGNGQETQYF.